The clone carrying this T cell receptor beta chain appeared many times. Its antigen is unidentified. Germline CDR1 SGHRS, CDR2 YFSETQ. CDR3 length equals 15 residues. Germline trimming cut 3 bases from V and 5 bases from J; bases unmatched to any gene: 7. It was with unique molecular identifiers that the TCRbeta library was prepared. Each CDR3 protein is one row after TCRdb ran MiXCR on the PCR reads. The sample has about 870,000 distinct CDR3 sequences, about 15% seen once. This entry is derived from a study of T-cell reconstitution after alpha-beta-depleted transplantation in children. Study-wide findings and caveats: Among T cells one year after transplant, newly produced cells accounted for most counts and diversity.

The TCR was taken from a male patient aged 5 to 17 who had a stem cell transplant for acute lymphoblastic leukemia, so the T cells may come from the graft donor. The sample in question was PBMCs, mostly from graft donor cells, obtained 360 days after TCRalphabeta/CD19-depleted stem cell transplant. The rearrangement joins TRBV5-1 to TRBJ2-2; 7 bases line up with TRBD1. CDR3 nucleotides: TGCGCCAGCAGCTCGACAGGGAAGGATACCGGGGAGCTGTTTTTT. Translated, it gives CASSSTGKDTGELFF.